This T cell receptor beta chain originates from a study of T cell responses to AZD1222 COVID-19 vaccine. As for the study in general: Pooling covered second doses at about 4 or about 12 weeks.

V lost 3 bases and J lost 1; bases outside the gene matches: 8. The CDR3 totals 17 residues. Germline CDR1 LNHDA, CDR2 SQIVND (reference sequence). Clones were sequenced by immunoSEQ multiplex PCR, and TCRdb holds only the in-frame ones, with some missing. The sample shows some 120,000 clones, roughly nine tenths of them seen only once. As concerns this clone: Its antigen is still unknown.

Overall study results and limits: Only 5 or 6 people who got AZD1222 tested seropositive at baseline.

This receptor was obtained from an adult in good health. Sequenced here: peripheral blood, sampled on day 0 of AZD1222 vaccination. The chain uses TRBV19 and TRBJ2-3, with 9 positions matching TRBD2. For the CDR3, the DNA is TGTGCCAGTAGTATGACTAGCGGAACGGGTGGCACAGATACGCAGTATTTT. Its translation: CASSMTSGTGGTDTQYF.